The next 2 T cell receptor beta chains were all read from a single sample in a study of blood T cell repertoires in COVID-19. Clones were sequenced by immunoSEQ multiplex PCR, and TCRdb holds only the in-frame ones, with some missing. Of fewer than 40,000 clones in the sample, approximately 92% were seen once. Sequencing used peripheral blood. The source of these receptors is an older man with acute or convalescent COVID-19.

This chain joins TRBV2 and TRBJ2-2, with TRBD1 as a possible D gene (7 bases). The CDR3 covers 17 residues. CDR1 SNHLY and CDR2 FYNNEI come from the germline V gene. Trimming shortened V by 6 bases and J by 7 bases, and 24 bases separated the two germline ends. DNA of the CDR3: TGTGCCAGCAGGGCGGGACAGACATCTTTGCCGGTCGGGGAGCTGTTTTTT. This encodes CASRAGQTSLPVGELFF.

J is TRBJ2-2 and V is TRBV14; a weak D match, TRBD1 (5 bases). Germline V gives CDR1 SGHDN, CDR2 FVKESK. The CDR3 has 14 residues. Between the trimmed V and J ends, which lost 4 bases and 3 bases, there was a span of 9 bases. The DNA for the CDR3 is TGTGCCAGCAGCCGCAGGGCCTACACCGGGGAGCTGTTTTTT. It yields the protein CASSRRAYTGELFF.